These T cell receptor beta chains were read from a single sample in a study of blood T cell repertoires in COVID-19. Clones were read by immunoSEQ multiplex PCR, and TCRdb kept only the in-frame ones, dropping some. Here the sample spans approximately 70,000 clones, around 66% being singletons. Sequences were obtained from PBMCs or T cells enriched from blood (not recorded which). The receptors derive from a woman aged 55-69 years who had been exposed to COVID-19. Both conserved end residues are trimmed from each CDR3.

V gene	J gene	CDR3 protein
TRBV19	TRBJ2-3	ASSSDIHTQY
TRBV30	TRBJ1-2	AWSGGTYGYT
TRBV2	TRBJ2-2	ASSVGRNGELF
TRBV5-8	TRBJ1-1	ASSLGIQGGTEAF
TRBV28	TRBJ1-5	ASSSRDNQPQH
TRBV24-1	TRBJ2-2	ATSDFRPRQGMNTGELF
TRBV6-1	TRBJ2-5	ASSEGPPSGETQY
TRBV7-9	TRBJ2-3	ASSPLAGADTQY
TRBV28	TRBJ2-1	ASSSTSGRASQVDEQF
TRBV27	TRBJ2-1	ASRPWREGKEQF
TRBV6-5	TRBJ2-7	ASSYSRDYEQY
TRBV6-5	TRBJ2-7	ASRSLAGGSYEQY
TRBV3-1/TRBV3-2	TRBJ2-1	ASSQDLSSYNEQF
TRBV19	TRBJ2-7	ASSTGTGAEEQY
TRBV11-2	TRBJ1-3	ASSSLNSGNTIY
TRBV15	TRBJ1-5	ATSRATGVGNQPQH
TRBV28	TRBJ1-3	ASSSSRYSRD
TRBV11-2	TRBJ1-1	ASSLDSGRTEAF
TRBV30	TRBJ1-4	AWKELGTAVEKLF
TRBV25-1	TRBJ1-1	ASSAGGPTEAF
TRBV5-1	TRBJ2-1	ASSSGLAETSYNEQF
TRBV19	TRBJ1-1	ASSLSLNTEAF
TRBV14	TRBJ2-1	ASSHRLAGGYNEQF